This is a list of T cell receptor beta chains from one sample in a study of vaccination and CD4 T cells after COVID-19. A single record per CDR3 protein comes from TCRdb applying MiXCR to the PCR reads. The sample consists of around 25,000 distinct CDR3 sequences, more than 25% of them appearing once. The antigens these receptors bind are not known. Sample: CD4+ T cells from blood, cultured in vitro, taken about 7 months after SARS-CoV-2 vaccination. These receptors all come from a human donor who had recovered from COVID-19. CDR3s leave out the opening cysteine and the closing phenylalanine or tryptophan. Fields, in order: V gene, CDR3 length, CDR3 protein.

>TRBV20-1|14
SAVDSTSGLYNEQF
>TRBV19|11
ASSQEVLGPQH
>TRBV20-1|12
SARESHAADTQY
>TRBV2|12
ADRGGQVTDTQY
>TRBV2|11
ASSVGQNYGYT
>TRBV28|11
ASRQGATDTQY
>TRBV7-9|15
ASLPGLGFGLQETQY
>TRBV20-1|14
SARDTGGTRDETQY
>TRBV19|12
ASKGGVGDQPQH
>TRBV27|12
ASSPRTESYEQY
>TRBV5-4|12
ASSLRGAKNIQY
>TRBV6-2/TRBV6-3|13
ASSYGGQGNYGYT
>TRBV6-4|12
ASSVTGGGTEAF
>TRBV28|13
ASKTGPPSQETQY
>TRBV7-2|11
ASSLHGGGGYT
>TRBV20-1|13
SASDRKQGFHGYT
>TRBV28|12
ASSTPGLDETQY
>TRBV10-3|11
ATGEQDNSPLH
>TRBV10-3|10
AIGQFNQPQH
>TRBV19|13
ASSTSGQGKYEQY
>TRBV7-9|13
ASSYITANTGELF
>TRBV19|13
ASSLTRDGQWPQH
>TRBV20-1|13
SAPVGTSGSYEQY
>TRBV7-9|13
ASSSTGFMLDGYT
>TRBV4-2|12
ASSQDPTGTPLH
>TRBV7-2|12
ASSQQQGMDTQY
>TRBV30|11
AWSGQVSYEQY
>TRBV20-1|13
SARGRFANTGELF
>TRBV20-1|14
SARGGGRGTSETQY
>TRBV28|14
ASSSIDRPKHYGYT
>TRBV2|10
ASSDRNYGYT
>TRBV29-1|10
SVVPPSDGYT
>TRBV20-1|10
LGASGSHEQF
>TRBV20-1|12
SARPGYAKNIQY
>TRBV5-4|13
ASSLGQDSSYEQY
>TRBV28|10
ASRTGGVEQF
>TRBV10-1|13
ASSPAGQGNNEQF
>TRBV15|12
ATSRVPSLDEQF
>TRBV20-1|14
SARPPTSGTYNEQF
>TRBV18|11
ASSPDRSGEQY
>TRBV28|11
ASSFEGTFGYT
>TRBV20-1|8
SAKQETQY
>TRBV18|12
ASSRREEFETQY
>TRBV11-2|13
ASSFQGLADNEQF
>TRBV20-1|9
RSGNNNEQF
>TRBV20-1|14
SARGLAGGDSYEQY
>TRBV15|12
ATSRALAVSTQY
>TRBV5-1|15
ASSLEASGSGIKTQY
>TRBV28|13
ASRPPGPEAHGYT
>TRBV7-2|11
ASSLAWQNIQY
>TRBV20-1|12
SASFTKSGSPLH
>TRBV20-1|10
SASGRPDTQY
>TRBV7-9|11
ASSVQGAYEAF